The clone carrying this T cell receptor (beta chain) has ten or more counts. Its cognate antigen is unknown. Time point here: blood at routine non-recurrence follow-up after resection. Whole RNA, which was extracted from tumor, nontumor lung tissue or frozen PBMC, was sequenced without any cell sorting. This entry comes from a study of spatial heterogeneity in lung cancer. Study-level information: Where they were available, follow-up PBMC samples were sequenced, at a median of approximately 2 years after resection. Consistently, beta-chain sequences turned up in larger numbers than alpha-chain sequences did.

Germline V gene lookup returns CDR1 LGHDT and CDR2 YNNKEL (reference sequence). CDR3 length: 13 residues. V gave up 10 bases and J gave up 3 bases, with 10 bases separating them. General study points: Relative to follow-up, resection was when ubiquitous expanded tumor TCRs appeared more in blood.

TCRdb re-called the 5' RACE reads through MiXCR, storing one row per CDR3 protein. The sample lists around 25,000 distinct CDR3 sequences, around 9.6% seen once, with less than 25% in the top ten. The clonotype comes from a male donor with early-stage non-small cell lung cancer. The sequences come from PBMCs, collected at follow-up. The chain employs TRBV3-1 and TRBJ1-6; a weak D match, TRBD1 (5 bases). In DNA form, the CDR3 reads TGTGCCACCGGGACCCTCTATAATTCACCCCTCCACTTT. It specifies CATGTLYNSPLHF.